Below are 22 T cell receptor beta chains sequenced from a single sample in a study of T cells after somatic rescue of genetic block. This table comes from immunoSEQ multiplex PCR, and its TCRdb copy is limited to in-frame clones, with some not included. The table includes around 64,000 clones, about 92% detected once. The specimen was peripheral blood mononuclear cells (PBMCs). These receptors were taken from a middle-aged man.

The V gene is TRBV6-1, the J gene TRBJ1-5, with D hard to call. Germline V gives CDR1 MNHNS, CDR2 SASEGT. The CDR3 has 14 residues. V was cut by 3 bases and J by 0 bases, with 6 bases left in between. The CDR3, as DNA: TGTGCCAGCAGTGATGAGTATAGCAATCAGCCCCAGCATTTT. It codes for CASSDEYSNQPQHF.

The chain is built from TRBV2 and TRBJ2-4; possible D gene TRBD1, 6 bases. The V and J ends lost 4 bases and 1 base respectively, with 11 bases between them. The CDR3 totals 15 residues. Germline V CDR1 and CDR2: SNHLY, FYNNEI. In nucleotides, the CDR3 is TGTGCCAGCAGTGGACAGGACATCGCCAAAAACATTCAGTACTTC. Its translation is CASSGQDIAKNIQYF.

This rearrangement joins TRBV7-3 to TRBJ2-3; D may match TRBD1 or TRBD2 (5 bases each). The V end was cut by 5 bases, the J end by 2 bases, with 11 bases between. CDR1 and CDR2 (germline): SGHTA, FQGTGA. This CDR3 is 14 amino acids long. In nucleotides, the CDR3 is TGTGCCAGCAGCCCTATGGGGGACACAGATACGCAGTATTTT. As protein: CASSPMGDTDTQYF.

This clone has a handful of counts. This chain joins TRBV10-3 and TRBJ1-6, with D maybe TRBD1 (6 bases). The V gene lost 4 bases and the J gene lost 7 bases, with 8 bases spanning the gap. CDR3 length: 13 residues. CDR1 ENHRY and CDR2 SYGVKD come from the germline V gene. DNA of the CDR3: TGTGCCATCAGTGGAAGGGGGAATTCACCCCTCCACTTT. Protein: CAISGRGNSPLHF.

The chain joins TRBV5-1 to TRBJ2-7; 8 bases fit TRBD1. Germline V CDR1 and CDR2: SGHRS, YFSETQ. With 7 bases clipped from V and 2 bases from J, the junction kept 11 bases outside the gene matches. The CDR3 runs 15 residues. The CDR3 sequence is CASGQPGTGAYEQYF. CDR3 nucleotides: TGCGCCAGCGGTCAACCCGGGACAGGAGCCTACGAGCAGTACTTC.

This clone was seen a single time. The V call is TRBV11-1, the J call TRBJ1-1; D is unresolved. The CDR3 extends over 14 amino acids. Trimming shortened V by 4 bases and J by 4 bases, and 13 bases separated the two germline ends. The V gene's germline CDR1 is SGHAT and CDR2 FQDESV (reference sequence). CDR3 DNA sequence: TGTGCCAGCAGCTCCCCCTTTCGGGGCACTGAAGCTTTCTTT. Translated, it gives CASSSPFRGTEAFF. The complete variable domain, with remaining parts taken from reference TRBV11-1 and TRBJ1-1, reads EAEVAQSPRYKITEKSQAVAFWCDPISGHATLYWYRQILGQGPELLVQFQDESVVDDSQLPKDRFSAERLKGVDSTLKIQPAELGDSAMYLCASSSPFRGTEAFFGQGTRLTVV.

V usage is TRBV11-2 and J usage is TRBJ2-7; 8 positions agree with TRBD1. The germline gives CDR1 SGHAT, CDR2 FQNNGV. The V and J ends lost 6 bases and 4 bases, in that order; junction bases with no gene match: 11. The CDR3 extends over 15 amino acids. The CDR3 nucleotides are TGTGCCAGCAGGACTGACAGGGGAGTAGTTTACGAGCAGTACTTC. Translating it yields CASRTDRGVVYEQYF.

The chain couples TRBV5-1 to TRBJ2-1, with 8 bases that match TRBD1. V lost 4 bases, J lost 2 bases, and 5 bases stayed unmatched. CDR3 size: 15 residues. Germline V lookup: CDR1 SGHRS, CDR2 YFSETQ. CDR3 protein: CASSPGTGPYNEQFF. In nucleotides, the CDR3 is TGCGCCAGCAGCCCCGGGACAGGACCCTACAATGAGCAGTTCTTC.

The chain joins TRBV5-1 to TRBJ2-2, with D possibly being TRBD2 (5 bases). Trimming cost V 0 bases and J 4 bases, with 7 bases left between them. The germline V gene has CDR1 SGHRS and CDR2 YFSETQ. This CDR3 has 14 amino acids. CDR3 coding DNA: TGCGCCAGCAGCTTGGCCGGGATCACCGGGGAGCTGTTTTTT. Amino acids: CASSLAGITGELFF. Supplemented by reference TRBV5-1 and TRBJ2-2, the full variable domain reads KAGVTQTPRYLIKTRGQQVTLSCSPISGHRSVSWYQQTPGQGLQFLFEYFSETQRNKGNFPGRFSGRQFSNSRSEMNVSTLELGDSALYLCASSLAGITGELFFGEGSRLTVL.

The genes are TRBV6-4 and TRBJ2-1, with 7 bases fitting TRBD2. The V and J ends lost 4 bases and 0 bases, in that order; junction bases with no gene match: 0. The germline V gene encodes CDR1 MRHNA and CDR2 SNTAGT. The CDR3 extends over 14 amino acids. CDR3 sequence: CASSAGGSYNEQFF. CDR3 nucleotides: TGTGCCAGCAGTGCGGGGGGCTCCTACAATGAGCAGTTCTTC.

The rearrangement joins TRBV28 to TRBJ2-7; D tentatively fits TRBD1 or TRBD2 (5 bases each). CDR3 length equals 14 residues. The germline CDR1 and CDR2 sequences are MDHEN and SYDVKM. V lost 2 bases, J lost 2 bases, and 10 bases lay in between. This CDR3 reads CASSLPGAAYEQYF. CDR3 nucleotides: TGTGCCAGCAGTTTACCCGGGGCCGCCTACGAGCAGTACTTC.

This clone was seen a single time. The V call is TRBV5-6, the J call TRBJ1-2; 7 bases match TRBD1. The CDR3 contains 13 residues. V dropped 3 bases and J dropped 4; count of bases not matched to a gene: 3. In germline, CDR1 is SGHDT, CDR2 YYEEEE. CDR3 bases: TGTGCCAGCAGCTCAAGACAGGGCTATGGCTACACCTTC. It is translated as CASSSRQGYGYTF.

The V call is TRBV11-2, the J call TRBJ1-4, with D perhaps matching TRBD1 (5 bases). Germline V lookup: CDR1 SGHAT, CDR2 FQNNGV. With 0 bases removed from V and 4 bases from J, the gap between germline ends came to 24 bases. CDR3 length: 20 amino acids. CDR3 region: CASSLDPRGFGGTYNEKLFF. The CDR3 DNA reads as TGTGCCAGCAGCTTAGATCCAAGAGGTTTTGGGGGGACCTATAATGAAAAACTGTTTTTT.

The chain joins TRBV28 to TRBJ2-5; D perhaps matches TRBD1 (6 bases). Per germline, CDR1 MDHEN and CDR2 SYDVKM. The CDR3 loop spans 14 amino acids. Trimming removed 2 bases from V and 2 bases from J, with 9 bases in between. The CDR3 protein is CASSLGGRQETQYF. CDR3 DNA sequence: TGTGCCAGCAGTTTAGGGGGCAGACAAGAGACCCAGTACTTC.

The rearrangement links TRBV29-1 to TRBJ2-1, with D possibly being TRBD2 (5 bases). The CDR3 consists of 15 residues. The V and J ends lost 3 bases and 8 bases respectively, with 20 bases between them. Germline V gene data show CDR1 as SQVTM and CDR2 as ANQGSEA. DNA for the CDR3: TGCAGCGTTGAGCCGAAGGGAGTCGGCGTTGATGAGCAGTTCTTC. Translation gives CSVEPKGVGVDEQFF.

V and J are TRBV5-1 and TRBJ2-3, with 8 positions matching TRBD2. Per germline, CDR1 SGHRS and CDR2 YFSETQ. V trimming: 3 bases; J trimming: 6 bases; junction bases outside the gene matches: 9. CDR3 size: 15 residues. The CDR3 nucleotides are TGCGCCAGCAGCTATGGAGCTAGCGGGCGGGATACGCAGTATTTT. This sequence encodes CASSYGASGRDTQYF.

The table lists this clone with a count of one. The chain links TRBV2 to TRBJ1-1; D remains unclear. CDR1 is SNHLY, CDR2 FYNNEI, per germline. Trimming removed 4 bases at V and 5 bases at J, with 8 bases between. The CDR3 sequence is 12 residues long. CDR3 sequence (DNA): TGTGCCAGCAGTGTCGCCGATACTGAAGCTTTCTTT. Amino acid sequence: CASSVADTEAFF.

This chain uses TRBV10-2 with TRBJ2-2; the D call may be TRBD1 or TRBD2 (6 bases each). The CDR3 extends over 15 amino acids. The V and J ends lost 0 bases and 9 bases respectively, with 14 bases between them. Germline V gene sequence: CDR1 WSHSY, CDR2 SAAADI. The CDR3 DNA reads TGCGCCAGCAGTGAGTCGTGGGGGGCTGAAAGGGAGCTGTTTTTT. Translation gives CASSESWGAERELFF.

V and J are TRBV19 and TRBJ1-2; 9 bases line up with TRBD1. J lost 4 bases, V lost 3 bases, and 9 bases had no gene match. In germline, CDR1 is LNHDA, CDR2 SQIVND (reference sequence). The CDR3 covers 16 residues. For the CDR3, the DNA is TGTGCCAGTAGTATCTCCCCGGGACAGGGTCCCTATGGCTACACCTTC. This translates into CASSISPGQGPYGYTF.

The rearrangement joins TRBV28 to TRBJ2-2; 10 bases fit TRBD2. Germline V gene data show CDR1 as MDHEN and CDR2 as SYDVKM. Trimming removed 6 bases from V and 5 bases from J; junction bases left unmatched: 9. The CDR3 is made up of 16 amino acids. CDR3 DNA: TGTGCCAGCAGCCTCAGCGGGAGGGGACGAACCGGGGAGCTGTTTTTT. Amino acid sequence: CASSLSGRGRTGELFF. Complete variable domain (other parts from reference TRBV28 and TRBJ2-2): DVKVTQSSRYLVKRTGEKVFLECVQDMDHENMFWYRQDPGLGLRLIYFSYDVKMKEKGDIPEGYSVSREKKERFSLILESASTNQTSMYLCASSLSGRGRTGELFFGEGSRLTVL.

J is TRBJ2-5 and V is TRBV18; TRBD2 is a possible D gene (6 bases). This CDR3 has 12 amino acids. From germline, CDR1 is KGHSH and CDR2 LQKENI. V lost 5 bases and J 5 bases, leaving 9 bases between the germline ends. This CDR3 reads CASSSGVETQYF. CDR3 in DNA: TGTGCCAGCTCATCGGGGGTGGAGACCCAGTACTTC.

The chain carries TRBV4-3 and TRBJ2-7; no definite D call. The germline gives CDR1 LGHNA, CDR2 YSLEER. V was pared by 1 base and J by 0 bases, with 10 bases between. This CDR3 is 15 amino acids long. CDR3: CASSQVRLSSYEQYF. The CDR3 coding sequence is TGCGCCAGCAGCCAAGTCAGACTGAGCTCCTACGAGCAGTACTTC.